This T cell receptor (beta chain) was identified during a study of beta chain features in type 1 diabetes. Findings and caveats of the study: Patients and controls would share equally any PCR tilt toward shorter templates.

Via the markers CD45RO/CCR7/CD25/CD127/CD95/CD27, stem cell-like memory, regulatory, central memory and naive CD4+ cells were sorted. This clone was recorded only once. The antigen is undetermined. Expressed TCRB transcripts were sequenced after all isolated RNA was converted to cDNA. TCRdb's copy holds only in-frame clones and misses some; the assay was immunoSEQ multiplex PCR. The sample consists of hundreds of thousands of clones, roughly an eighth of them appearing once. This TCR came from a man between 18 and 29 years old in good health. The sample taken for sequencing was naive CD4+ T cells from blood.

Here the CDR3 reads CAWSRQTIYGYTF. CDR3 bases: TGTGCCTGGAGTCGACAGACAATCTATGGCTACACCTTC. The rearrangement joins TRBV30 to TRBJ1-2, with a weak D call TRBD1 (5 bases). V lost 2 bases and J lost 4, with 11 bases in between. The CDR3 spans 13 residues. Germline CDR1 GTSNPN, CDR2 SVGIG (reference sequence).